This TCR beta chain is drawn from a study of blood T cell repertoires in COVID-19. The wider study: Acute and convalescent COVID-19 samples came from the United States, Italy and Spain.

This CDR3 spans 16 amino acids. CDR1 SNHLY and CDR2 FYNNEI come from the germline V gene. Trimming at V came to 2 bases and at J to 4 bases, leaving 5 bases not matched to a gene. Source study methods: Estimates of nucleated cell counts were drawn from the amplification of reference gene primers. Clones were read by immunoSEQ multiplex PCR, and TCRdb kept only the in-frame ones, dropping some. V and J calls and clone size are copied from that table; D and trimming were computed from the DNA. The sample has some 260,000 clones; about nine tenths are singletons. Cohort assignment relied on participant-reported clinical history. Recovery among Cohort 3 donors was established by two negative PCRs, clearance, or symptom resolution.

The source of this sequence is a woman aged 18-30 years who had recovered from COVID-19. Sequencing was carried out using PBMCs or T cells enriched from blood (not recorded which). The chain employs TRBV2 and TRBJ2-3; 11 bases fit TRBD2. Here the CDR3 DNA reads TGTGCCAGCAGTGAATGGGGGACTAGCGGATCAGATACGCAGTATTTT. It yields the protein CASSEWGTSGSDTQYF.